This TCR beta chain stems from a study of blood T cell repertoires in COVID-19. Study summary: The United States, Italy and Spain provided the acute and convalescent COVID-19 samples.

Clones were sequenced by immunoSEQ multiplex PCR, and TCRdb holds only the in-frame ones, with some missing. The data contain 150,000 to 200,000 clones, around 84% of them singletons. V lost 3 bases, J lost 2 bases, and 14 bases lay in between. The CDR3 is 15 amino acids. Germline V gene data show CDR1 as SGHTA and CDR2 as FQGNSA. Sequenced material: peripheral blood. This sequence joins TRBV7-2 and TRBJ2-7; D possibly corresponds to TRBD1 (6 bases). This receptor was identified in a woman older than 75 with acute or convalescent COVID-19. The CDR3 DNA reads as TGTGCCAGCAGCTTTTCAGGCAGGGGCCCCTACGAGCAGTACTTC. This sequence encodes CASSFSGRGPYEQYF.